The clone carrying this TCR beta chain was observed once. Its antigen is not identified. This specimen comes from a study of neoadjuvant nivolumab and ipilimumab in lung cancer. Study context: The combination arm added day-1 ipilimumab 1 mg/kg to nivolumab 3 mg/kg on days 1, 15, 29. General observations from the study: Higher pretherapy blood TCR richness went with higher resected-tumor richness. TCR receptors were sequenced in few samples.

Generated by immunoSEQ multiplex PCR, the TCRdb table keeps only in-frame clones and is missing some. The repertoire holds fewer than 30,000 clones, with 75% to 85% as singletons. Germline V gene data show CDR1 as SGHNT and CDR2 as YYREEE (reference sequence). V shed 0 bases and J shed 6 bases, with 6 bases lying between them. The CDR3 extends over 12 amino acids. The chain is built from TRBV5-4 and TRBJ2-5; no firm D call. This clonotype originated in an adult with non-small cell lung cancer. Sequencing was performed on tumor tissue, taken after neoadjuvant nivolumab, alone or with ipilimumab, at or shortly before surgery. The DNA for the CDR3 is TGTGCCAGCAGCTTGGAAGTCCAGACCCAGTACTTC. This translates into CASSLEVQTQYF.